These T cell receptor beta chains were read from a single sample in a study of identical twins. TCRdb fed the 5' RACE reads into MiXCR, producing one record per CDR3 protein. The sample consists of some 500,000 distinct CDR3 sequences, over 8.5% of them appearing once. These same data were also listed under a study on yellow fever vaccine responses in identical twins.

The sample consisted of PBMCs. Receptor source: a woman aged 18 to 35 in good health. The CDR3 runs from the conserved cysteine through the conserved F or W. D genes are given only for firm matches. Some rows mark clone size as missing; the rest say once, few, many or name a class of expanded clone.

TGCGCCAGCAGCTTGGCCGGGACCAAGGGGCACTACAATGAGCAGTTCTTC,CASSLAGTKGHYNEQFF,many,TRBJ2-1,-,TRBV5-1
TGTGCCAGCAGCAGGGACTCCGCATTCTCCTACGAGCAGTACTTC,CASSRDSAFSYEQYF,-,TRBJ2-7,-,TRBV7-9
TGTGCCAGCAGGCCAGAGGGCACAGATACGCAGTATTTT,CASRPEGTDTQYF,many,TRBJ2-3,-,TRBV25-1
TGTGCCAGCAGCTTAATCCAGGGGACCTACTACAATGAGCAGTTCTTC,CASSLIQGTYYNEQFF,-,TRBJ2-1,-,TRBV7-8
TGCGCCAGCAGTCCACAGGGGGCGTCGGGCGAGCAGCACTTC,CASSPQGASGEQHF,few,TRBJ2-7,TRBD1,TRBV5-1
TGTGCCAGCTCACCCCCGGACAGGGAAGGAACTGAAGCTTTCTTT,CASSPPDREGTEAFF,-,TRBJ1-1,TRBD1,TRBV18
TGTGCCAACATCGGGGACTCTGGGGCCAACGTCCTGACTTTC,CANIGDSGANVLTF,few,TRBJ2-6,-,TRBV12-3/TRBV12-4
TGTGCCAGCAGTGGCCGGTGGGGGACTCCCTCCTACAATGAGCAGTTCTTC,CASSGRWGTPSYNEQFF,few,TRBJ2-1,-,TRBV6-1
TGCGCCAGCAGCCAAGAGGACAGACCGAACACCGGGGAGCTGTTTTTT,CASSQEDRPNTGELFF,-,TRBJ2-2,-,TRBV4-3
TGTGCCAGCAGTGCCCAGGGTTACCCCTACAATGAGCAGTTCTTC,CASSAQGYPYNEQFF,few,TRBJ2-1,-,TRBV6-1
TGCGCCAGCAGCCAAGGCCTATCCTACTTGGGGGGTGAGCAGTTCTTC,CASSQGLSYLGGEQFF,-,TRBJ2-1,-,TRBV4-3
TGTGCCAGTAGTATAGACAGGGGGTACAATGAGCAGTTCTTC,CASSIDRGYNEQFF,-,TRBJ2-1,TRBD1,TRBV19
TGCGCCAGCAGTGAGTCTTCCTTCTACGAGCAGTACTTC,CASSESSFYEQYF,few,TRBJ2-7,-,TRBV10-2
TGCAGCGTTGAGGGGGGACTAGCGGTAAACAATGAGCAGTTCTTC,CSVEGGLAVNNEQFF,-,TRBJ2-1,TRBD2,TRBV29-1
TGTGCCAGCAGCTCTGCTGGGACTAGGGGGACGAGGGAGCAGTACTTC,CASSSAGTRGTREQYF,many,TRBJ2-7,TRBD2,TRBV7-9
TGTGCCAGCAGACCAAGCGGGAGTGGGTACAATGAGCAGTTCTTC,CASRPSGSGYNEQFF,many,TRBJ2-1,TRBD2,TRBV12-3/TRBV12-4
TGTGCCAGCAGGCCGGCGAGCGGGAGGGCCTTTTTCTACGAGCAGTACTTC,CASRPASGRAFFYEQYF,-,TRBJ2-7,TRBD2,TRBV6-1
TGTGCCAGCAGCCAAGATTGGGGGACAGGCCCCAGAACTAGCACAGATACGCAGTATTTT,CASSQDWGTGPRTSTDTQYF,-,TRBJ2-3,TRBD1,TRBV14
TGTGCCAGCAGCCAGACCGGGCCCACAGATACGCAGTATTTT,CASSQTGPTDTQYF,few,TRBJ2-3,-,TRBV5-6
TGTGCCAGCTCACCGAGTAAAAACAGGGTGGATAATGAGCAGTTCTTC,CASSPSKNRVDNEQFF,many,TRBJ2-1,-,TRBV18
TGTGCCAGCAAACAAAATGGACTAGCCAAAAATGAGCAGTTCTTC,CASKQNGLAKNEQFF,few,TRBJ2-1,TRBD2,TRBV7-8
TGTGCCACCACCCGGACTCCGACCTCCTACAATGAGCAGTTCTTC,CATTRTPTSYNEQFF,-,TRBJ2-1,-,TRBV15
TGTGCCAGCAGCTTAGGGGCAAAGGGGGGAGCCAAAAACATTCAGTACTTC,CASSLGAKGGAKNIQYF,many,TRBJ2-4,-,TRBV11-2
TGTGCCAGCCGAGGCCTAGCGGGCCTCAATGAGCAGTTCTTC,CASRGLAGLNEQFF,many,TRBJ2-1,TRBD2,TRBV2
TGTGCCAGCAGCTTGAATGGAGCGGGTAGTAATGAGCAGTTCTTC,CASSLNGAGSNEQFF,few,TRBJ2-1,-,TRBV7-2
TGTGCCAGCCTTGGGGTAGCGGGATTGAGGACCGGGGAGCTGTTTTTT,CASLGVAGLRTGELFF,many,TRBJ2-2,TRBD2,TRBV28
TGCAGTGCTGACCTTAGACCGAATCCCAATGAGCAGTTCTTC,CSADLRPNPNEQFF,many,TRBJ2-1,-,TRBV20-1
TGTGCCAGCAGCGACGGGGGATATGGCTACACCTTC,CASSDGGYGYTF,many,TRBJ1-2,-,TRBV9
TGCAGCGGGGCAGGGGGTGACACCTACGAGCAGTACTTC,CSGAGGDTYEQYF,many,TRBJ2-7,TRBD1,TRBV29-1
TGTGCCAGCAGCGAACCCCCGGGACTAGCCCTTTCGGAGACCCAGTACTTC,CASSEPPGLALSETQYF,few,TRBJ2-5,TRBD2,TRBV5-6
TGTGCTAGTGGTTTGGGCCTCGGCTACGAGCAGTACTTC,CASGLGLGYEQYF,few,TRBJ2-7,-,TRBV12-5
TGTGCCAGCAGCTTAAGGGGCCGCGCCACAGATACGCAGTATTTT,CASSLRGRATDTQYF,-,TRBJ2-3,-,TRBV7-3
TGCGCCAGCAGCCCGGCGGGTACCTACGAGCAGTACTTC,CASSPAGTYEQYF,many,TRBJ2-7,-,TRBV12-3/TRBV12-4
TGCAGCGTTTGGTCTAGCGGGACATGGGAGACCCAGTACTTC,CSVWSSGTWETQYF,few,TRBJ2-5,TRBD2,TRBV29-1
TGTGCCAGCAGCCAGGTCACAGATACGCAGTATTTT,CASSQVTDTQYF,many,TRBJ2-3,-,TRBV11-2
TGTGCCAGCAGCAAAGGGCTGAGGACTAGCGACTACGAGCAGTACTTC,CASSKGLRTSDYEQYF,few,TRBJ2-7,-,TRBV21-1
TGTGCCAGCAGCCCTCCGACTATTACGCAGTATTTT,CASSPPTITQYF,-,TRBJ2-3,-,TRBV7-9
TGTGCCAGCAGCTCTAGACAGAAAAGAAGTGCTTTCTTT,CASSSRQKRSAFF,many,TRBJ1-1,-,TRBV5-4
TGTGCCAGCAGCCCAAGCCGCCTAGCGGGGGGCCTTCTCTACAATGAGCAGTTCTTC,CASSPSRLAGGLLYNEQFF,few,TRBJ2-1,TRBD2,TRBV3-1
TGCAGTGCTAGAGATTTCATGGGACAGGGTTACGAGCAGTACTTC,CSARDFMGQGYEQYF,many,TRBJ2-7,TRBD1,TRBV20-1
TGTGCCAGCAGTGTAGGCAGGGGCCCCAATCAGCCCCAGCATTTT,CASSVGRGPNQPQHF,-,TRBJ1-5,-,TRBV2
TGTGCCAGCAGCTTCGGCCAAGATGACGGCTATGAGCAGTTCTTC,CASSFGQDDGYEQFF,many,TRBJ2-1,-,TRBV7-9
TGCAGTGCTAGTCTCATGGCGACCGGGACAGGGCGTAATTCACCCCTCCACTTT,CSASLMATGTGRNSPLHF,-,TRBJ1-6,TRBD1,TRBV20-1
TGTGCCAGCAGCTTAGGAGTGGGCGGAGAGACCCAGTACTTC,CASSLGVGGETQYF,few,TRBJ2-5,-,TRBV7-6
TGTGCCAGCAGCGTTCACCAAACGGGGGATACGCAGTATTTT,CASSVHQTGDTQYF,many,TRBJ2-3,-,TRBV9
TGTGCCAGCAGACCGGCAGTCGCGGCCGAGCAGTTCTTC,CASRPAVAAEQFF,-,TRBJ2-1,-,TRBV12-3/TRBV12-4
TGCGCCAGCAGCCGGGACACAGTTAATGAAAAACTGTTTTTT,CASSRDTVNEKLFF,many,TRBJ1-4,-,TRBV5-1
TGTGCCAGCAGCTTAGCGCTTTGGGGGAACACCTACGAGCAGTACTTC,CASSLALWGNTYEQYF,many,TRBJ2-7,-,TRBV7-2
TGCAGCGTTGTCTCGGCAGGGGCGAGCTACGAGCAGTACTTC,CSVVSAGASYEQYF,few,TRBJ2-7,-,TRBV29-1
TGTGCCAGCAGTTTTCTCGCTAGCGGGGACGTAGGGGCCAAAAACATTCAGTACTTC,CASSFLASGDVGAKNIQYF,few,TRBJ2-4,TRBD2,TRBV28
TGTGCCAGCAGCTTAGGACAGGGAGTATCCTACGAGCAGTACTTC,CASSLGQGVSYEQYF,many,TRBJ2-7,TRBD1,TRBV7-2
TGCGCCAGCAGCCATGAAGCGGGCGTCTCCTACAATGAGCAGTTCTTC,CASSHEAGVSYNEQFF,many,TRBJ2-1,-,TRBV4-3
TGTGCCAGCAGCCAGACTACATTCACAGATACGCAGTATTTT,CASSQTTFTDTQYF,-,TRBJ2-3,-,TRBV7-2
TGTGCCAGCTCACCCCCGAGTAGCGGGAGTCCAGAGACCCAGTACTTC,CASSPPSSGSPETQYF,few,TRBJ2-5,TRBD2,TRBV18
TGCAGTGCTAGAGACCCCATCAGTTCCTCCTACGAGCAGTACTTC,CSARDPISSSYEQYF,-,TRBJ2-7,-,TRBV20-1
TGTGCCAGCAGTTTACACGGCACTCCCTACGAGCAGTACTTC,CASSLHGTPYEQYF,-,TRBJ2-7,-,TRBV27
TGCGCCAGCAGCTTGGGTGGGACAGGGCCGTTTGAGCAGTTCTTC,CASSLGGTGPFEQFF,-,TRBJ2-1,TRBD1,TRBV5-1
TGTGCCAGCTCACCACCGTCGCCAGTCAACAATGAGCAGTTCTTC,CASSPPSPVNNEQFF,-,TRBJ2-1,-,TRBV18
TGTGCCAGCAGCTTCCTACAGGGGGCATCCAATGAGCAGTTCTTC,CASSFLQGASNEQFF,few,TRBJ2-1,TRBD1,TRBV7-2